These T cell receptor beta chains were read from a single sample in a study of blood T cell repertoires in COVID-19. Only in-frame clones appear in the TCRdb table, and some are missing; sequencing was by immunoSEQ multiplex PCR. The sample records roughly 110,000 clones, about 79% being singletons. The sample comprised peripheral blood. The source of these receptors is a man older than 75 with COVID-19, enrolled during active disease. CDR3s include the opening cysteine and the closing phenylalanine or tryptophan. The order of the fields is J gene, clone size, V gene, CDR3 protein. Clone sizes are given selectively: once, few, many, or a class where the clone is expanded.

J: TRBJ2-7
size: -
V: TRBV5-4
CDR3: CASSEGGRGSAYEQYF

J: TRBJ1-2
size: -
V: TRBV5-6
CDR3: CASSYWDRKGLGYTF

J: TRBJ1-6
size: -
V: TRBV13
CDR3: CASSLGRRNSPLHF

J: TRBJ2-7
size: -
V: TRBV4-1
CDR3: CASSQDPGDYEQYF

J: TRBJ2-1
size: -
V: TRBV3-1/TRBV3-2
CDR3: CASSQLAASSYNEQFF

J: TRBJ1-3
size: few
V: TRBV2
CDR3: CASRSDSSSSGNTIYF

J: TRBJ2-7
size: -
V: TRBV28
CDR3: CASSPTSGSYEQYF

J: TRBJ2-7
size: -
V: TRBV27
CDR3: CASSLWAGGSYEQYF

J: TRBJ1-5
size: -
V: TRBV18
CDR3: CASSPSNQPQHF

J: TRBJ2-1
size: -
V: TRBV7-2
CDR3: CASSPWKDRTYNEQFF

J: TRBJ2-7
size: -
V: TRBV5-1
CDR3: CASSLGGGGQGPWEQYF

J: TRBJ2-5
size: -
V: TRBV5-1
CDR3: CASSLRLAESQETQYF

J: TRBJ2-3
size: few
V: TRBV20-1
CDR3: CSAKRTDTQYF

J: TRBJ2-2
size: -
V: TRBV18
CDR3: CASSPPSGTGEFGELFF

J: TRBJ1-4
size: once
V: TRBV19
CDR3: CATKRGPYNEKLFF

J: TRBJ2-5
size: -
V: TRBV7-2
CDR3: CASSLVRAGAETQYF

J: TRBJ1-5
size: -
V: TRBV5-8
CDR3: CASSRARDQPQHF

J: TRBJ1-2
size: -
V: TRBV7-9
CDR3: CASSLTGYGYTF

J: TRBJ2-1
size: -
V: TRBV7-8
CDR3: CASSLSRLDNNEQFF

J: TRBJ1-4
size: -
V: TRBV6-5
CDR3: CASRLTGVTNEKLFF

J: TRBJ2-3
size: -
V: TRBV21-1
CDR3: CASSSYASTDTQYF

J: TRBJ1-6
size: -
V: TRBV7-3
CDR3: CASSWTGGGSPLHF

J: TRBJ1-6
size: -
V: TRBV18
CDR3: CASSPRGLQYNSPLHF

J: TRBJ2-3
size: few
V: TRBV12-3/TRBV12-4
CDR3: CASLGGRTQYF

J: TRBJ2-7
size: -
V: TRBV7-2
CDR3: CASNEASGRAEQYF

J: TRBJ2-7
size: -
V: TRBV9
CDR3: CASSVGSGSYEQYF

J: TRBJ2-7
size: -
V: TRBV28
CDR3: CASSRQGSSYEQYF

J: TRBJ2-4
size: few
V: TRBV29-1
CDR3: CSVEDQRGLGNIQYF

J: TRBJ1-1
size: -
V: TRBV15
CDR3: CATSRDMGRMNTEAFF

J: TRBJ2-7
size: -
V: TRBV5-4
CDR3: CASSWGGRSREQYF

J: TRBJ1-5
size: -
V: TRBV7-2
CDR3: CASSLKRGLNQPQHF

J: TRBJ1-6
size: -
V: TRBV7-9
CDR3: CASCRQGSSPLHF

J: TRBJ1-2
size: -
V: TRBV2
CDR3: CASSSGAGRVYYGYTF

J: TRBJ2-7
size: -
V: TRBV29-1
CDR3: CSVDGLAGRYEQYF

J: TRBJ2-1
size: few
V: TRBV28
CDR3: CASATLGTGGNRQFF

J: TRBJ1-3
size: few
V: TRBV5-1
CDR3: CASSLVGGRSGNTIYF

J: TRBJ1-5
size: -
V: TRBV28
CDR3: CASSLAGNSNQPQHF

J: TRBJ2-7
size: once
V: TRBV28
CDR3: CASSSRGLVSYEQYF

J: TRBJ1-5
size: few
V: TRBV7-2
CDR3: CASSLGGAISYSNQPQHF

J: TRBJ1-5
size: -
V: TRBV30
CDR3: CAWRQGNSNQPQHF

J: TRBJ1-6
size: -
V: TRBV2
CDR3: CASSQGATVNSPLHF